Presented here are 30 T cell receptor beta chains from one specimen sequenced in a study of T-cell memory formation after mild COVID-19. TCRdb redid the calling of the 5' RACE reads with MiXCR, one entry per CDR3 protein. The data show more than 55,000 distinct CDR3 sequences, more than 8% seen once. The sample consisted of PBMCs or a T cell subset sorted from them (not recorded which). The receptors originated from a man aged 18 to 30 who had mild COVID-19 (a few samples of this study predate the infection). Cell type and time point are not known.

V is TRBV5-1 and J is TRBJ2-6, with TRBD1 identical over 8 bases. Per the germline V gene, CDR1 is SGHRS and CDR2 is YFSETQ. The CDR3 length is 18 residues. V was clipped by 4 bases and J by 0 bases; unmatched bases: 9. In DNA, the CDR3 is TGCGCCAGCAGCCTGGCCGGACAGGGAGCCTCTGGGGCCAACGTCCTGACTTTC. This gives the protein CASSLAGQGASGANVLTF.

The chain couples TRBV6-5 to TRBJ2-7; D remains unclear. The CDR3 is 15 amino acids. Looked up from germline, CDR1 is MNHEY and CDR2 is SVGAGI. The V and J ends lost 6 bases and 4 bases respectively, with 19 bases between them. The CDR3 DNA reads TGTGCCAGCAGGTCTAGTGGAGTGTTTGGGTACGAGCAGTACGTC. Amino acid sequence: CASRSSGVFGYEQYV.

This clonotype was seen only a few times. The chain is built from TRBV4-3 and TRBJ2-1; the D gene could be TRBD1 or TRBD2 (6 bases each). The germline CDR1 and CDR2 sequences are LGHNA and YSLEER. This CDR3 spans 13 amino acids. Trimming cost V 1 base and J 12 bases, with 13 bases left between them. In DNA, the CDR3 is TGCGCCAGCAGCCAAGGGGCCGGAGGGGGGCAGTTCTTC. This codes for CASSQGAGGGQFF.

The chain uses TRBV7-2 and TRBJ2-1; D is unclear. CDR3 size: 16 residues. Per the germline V gene, CDR1 is SGHTA and CDR2 is FQGNSA. V was shortened by 1 base and J by 8 bases, with 18 bases between the two germline ends. In DNA, the CDR3 is TGTGCCAGCAGCTTAGGCGGAGTCTGGGCCAGCCATGAGCAGTTCTTC. Translated, it gives CASSLGGVWASHEQFF.

This clonotype was detected only a few times. The V call is TRBV20-1, the J call TRBJ2-1; 10 positions match TRBD2. Germline loops: CDR1 DFQATT, CDR2 SNEGSKA (reference sequence). Germline trimming cut 0 bases from V and 7 bases from J; bases unmatched to any gene: 12. The CDR3 has 17 residues. The CDR3 DNA sequence: TGCAGTGCTAGAGATCCCTGGCTAGCGGGGGAAGAAAATGAGCAGTTCTTC. The encoded protein is CSARDPWLAGEENEQFF.

The gene calls are TRBV4-1 and TRBJ2-1; 8 nucleotides align to TRBD2. Per the germline V gene, CDR1 is MGHRA and CDR2 is YSYEKL. The CDR3 extends over 15 amino acids. The J segment lost 5 bases and the V segment lost 4 bases, leaving 7 bases of the junction unmatched. The CDR3 DNA follows: TGCGCCAGCAGCCCATTCGGGGGGGCCGACAATGAGCAGTTCTTC. Translated: CASSPFGGADNEQFF.

In its sample, this clonotype is medium-sized. J is TRBJ2-3 and V is TRBV12-3 or TRBV12-4; 8 nucleotides agree with TRBD1. This CDR3 is built from 16 residues. Trimming took 5 bases from V and 5 from J; bases not matched to a gene: 12. CDR3 region: CASSPPRQGTGDTQYF. The CDR3 region has the DNA TGTGCCAGCAGTCCCCCGCGACAGGGGACTGGAGATACGCAGTATTTT.

This rearrangement joins TRBV20-1 to TRBJ2-7; D is possibly TRBD2 (5 bases). The germline V gene has CDR1 DFQATT and CDR2 SNEGSKA (reference sequence). Trimming pared 5 bases from V and 0 bases from J, leaving 14 bases between. The CDR3 has 14 residues. The CDR3 is CSADVPGSSYEQYV. The CDR3 DNA reads as TGCAGTGCTGACGTTCCGGGGAGCTCCTACGAGCAGTACGTC.

This chain uses TRBV6-2 or TRBV6-3 with TRBJ1-1; D gene unclear. The CDR3 extends over 12 amino acids. Trimming left V 4 bases short and J 0 bases short, with 3 bases between. Germline values: CDR1 MNHEY, CDR2 SVGEGT. The CDR3 loop is CASSWMNTEAFF. In DNA, the CDR3 is TGTGCCAGCAGTTGGATGAACACTGAAGCTTTCTTT.

This clonotype was seen a few times. This chain joins TRBV7-2 and TRBJ2-3; D might be TRBD1 (5 bases). The CDR3 loop spans 12 amino acids. V lost 3 bases, J lost 6 bases, and 7 bases lay in between. Germline CDR1 SGHTA, CDR2 FQGNSA. The CDR3 nucleotides are TGTGCCAGCAGCTTGTACAGGGATACGCAGTATTTT. This sequence encodes CASSLYRDTQYF.

This clonotype was recorded at least ten times. The chain links TRBV5-1 to TRBJ2-7, with TRBD1 identical over 7 bases. The germline gives CDR1 SGHRS, CDR2 YFSETQ. The J segment lost 2 bases and the V segment lost 0 bases, leaving 14 bases of the junction unmatched. This CDR3 comprises 18 residues. The CDR3 coding sequence is TGCGCCAGCAGCTTGGGCCCCACCGGGACAGCAAGAGCCTACGAGCAGTACGTC. Protein product: CASSLGPTGTARAYEQYV.

V and J are TRBV6-2 or TRBV6-3 and TRBJ2-1; TRBD2 matches at 9 bases. The trim removed 2 bases at V and 12 bases at J, leaving 5 bases unmatched. Germline V gives CDR1 MNHEY, CDR2 SVGEGT. CDR3 size: 13 residues. This CDR3 is CASSYLQRGVQFF. The CDR3 coding sequence is TGTGCCAGCAGTTACCTTCAGCGGGGGGTGCAGTTCTTC.

The CDR3 DNA follows: TGCGCCAGCAGCCAAGATTTGTCCTACTACAATGAGCAGTTCTTC. Its protein product is CASSQDLSYYNEQFF. The gene calls are TRBV4-3 and TRBJ2-1; no clear D. Germline lookup yields CDR1 LGHNA and CDR2 YSLEER. The CDR3 is 15 amino acids. Trimming removed 0 bases at V and 3 bases at J, with 9 bases between.

This clonotype was observed many times. V and J are TRBV5-1 and TRBJ2-3; D gene uncertain. The V end lost 0 bases, the J end lost 10 bases, and 6 bases lay between the germline ends. Germline CDR1 and CDR2: SGHRS and YFSETQ. The CDR3 is 11 residues long. The CDR3 spells CASSLEGAQYF. CDR3 bases: TGCGCCAGCAGCTTGGAAGGAGCGCAGTATTTT. The entire variable domain, with the rest obtained from reference TRBV5-1 and TRBJ2-3, is as follows: KAGVTQTPRYLIKTRGQQVTLSCSPISGHRSVSWYQQTPGQGLQFLFEYFSETQRNKGNFPGRFSGRQFSNSRSEMNVSTLELGDSALYLCASSLEGAQYFGPGTRLTVL.

This clonotype has a count of ten or more. V and J are TRBV20-1 and TRBJ1-1; D is undetermined. The CDR3 covers 12 residues. Trimming took 6 bases from V and 2 from J, leaving 10 bases between them. The germline V gene has CDR1 DFQATT and CDR2 SNEGSKA (reference sequence). Here the CDR3 reads CSAKKHNTEAFF. In DNA form, the CDR3 reads TGCAGTGCCAAAAAACATAACACTGAAGCTTTCTTT.

This clonotype turned up a few times. The chain combines TRBV6-6 with TRBJ2-2; 8 bases agree with TRBD1. The germline V gene encodes CDR1 MNHNY and CDR2 SVGAGI (reference sequence). The CDR3 extends over 14 amino acids. J lost 7 bases, V lost 9 bases, and 10 bases had no gene match. The CDR3: CARTDRGVNGELFF. The DNA for the CDR3 is TGTGCCAGAACTGACAGGGGAGTTAACGGGGAGCTGTTTTTT.

In this sample, this clonotype turned up a few times. This chain links TRBV28 with TRBJ2-7; weak D call: TRBD2 (5 bases). Trimming left V 6 bases short and J 6 bases short, with 21 bases between. The germline V gene has CDR1 MDHEN and CDR2 SYDVKM. The CDR3 consists of 15 residues. The CDR3 loop reads CASSPGVGDLREQYV. In nucleotides, the CDR3 is TGTGCCAGCAGCCCCGGGGTGGGCGACCTACGCGAGCAGTACGTC.

This clonotype has a handful of counts. V usage is TRBV21-1 and J usage is TRBJ2-5; the table's D call, TRBD1, has no DNA check behind it. TRBV21-1 is labeled a pseudogene. This CDR3 region has 15 residues. As DNA, the CDR3 is TGTGCCAGCAGCAACGATACAGGAAGGGGAGAGACCCAGTACTTC. It codes for CASSNDTGRGETQYF.

This clonotype was observed a handful of times. The chain has TRBV30 and TRBJ1-1; D unresolved. CDR3 length equals 11 residues. Germline loops: CDR1 GTSNPN, CDR2 SVGIG (reference sequence). Trimming stripped 2 bases from V and 10 bases from J, with 11 bases between. CDR3 sequence (DNA): TGTGCCTGGAGTACCGAGAGTAGAGCTTTCTTT. It specifies CAWSTESRAFF.

This clonotype was seen a few times. This chain links TRBV14 with TRBJ2-5; possibly TRBD2 for D (6 bases). V lost 2 bases, J lost 5 bases, and 18 bases lay in between. The CDR3 loop spans 16 amino acids. Germline CDR1 is SGHDN and CDR2 is FVKESK. The CDR3 spells CASSQRRGRTGETQYF. CDR3 nucleotides: TGTGCCAGCAGCCAAAGGAGGGGCAGAACGGGGGAGACCCAGTACTTC.

This clonotype showed up many times. This chain links TRBV4-3 with TRBJ2-1; D is perhaps TRBD1 or TRBD2 (6 bases each). Germline lookup yields CDR1 LGHNA and CDR2 YSLEER. Trimming removed 0 bases at V and 9 bases at J, with 21 bases between. The CDR3 has 17 residues. CDR3 protein: CASSQDPWGAVGGEQFF. The DNA for the CDR3 is TGCGCCAGCAGCCAAGACCCGTGGGGGGCCGTCGGGGGTGAGCAGTTCTTC.

The chain links TRBV3-1 to TRBJ2-5; no definite D call. From germline, CDR1 is LGHDT and CDR2 YNNKEL (reference sequence). The CDR3 contains 12 residues. Trimming pared 0 bases from V and 5 bases from J, leaving 4 bases between. The CDR3 coding sequence is TGTGCCAGCAGCCAAGAGAGTGAGACCCAGTACTTC. It encodes CASSQESETQYF.

This chain links TRBV5-1 with TRBJ2-1; perhaps TRBD1 as D (5 bases). This CDR3 contains 16 residues. With 0 bases removed from V and 5 bases from J, the gap between germline ends came to 15 bases. Germline CDR1 SGHRS, CDR2 YFSETQ. The DNA for the CDR3 is TGCGCCAGCAGCTTGGCCCGAGACAGCAAAAACAATGAGCAGTTCTTC. Translation: CASSLARDSKNNEQFF.

This clonotype was observed a handful of times. This chain uses TRBV30 with TRBJ2-4; perhaps TRBD1 as D (5 bases). Trimming cost V 0 bases and J 11 bases, with 8 bases left between them. From germline, CDR1 is GTSNPN and CDR2 SVGIG (reference sequence). This CDR3 is built from 11 residues. CDR3 bases: TGTGCCTGGAGTGTCGGACAAGTTCAGTACTTC. Translated, it gives CAWSVGQVQYF.

The chain combines TRBV14 with TRBJ2-3; perhaps D is TRBD1 or TRBD2 (5 bases each). This CDR3 has 15 amino acids. Germline loops: CDR1 SGHDN, CDR2 FVKESK. V was cut by 4 bases and J by 2 bases, with 13 bases left in between. The CDR3, as DNA: TGTGCCAGCAGCCCGCAGTGGGGGACCACAGATACGCAGTATTTT. Translation: CASSPQWGTTDTQYF.

This clonotype has a handful of counts. This chain uses TRBV4-1 with TRBJ1-2; TRBD1 matches 7 bases. Germline V lookup: CDR1 MGHRA, CDR2 YSYEKL. The CDR3 consists of 16 residues. V shed 3 bases and J 4 bases; nucleotides not matched to a gene: 11. The CDR3 DNA reads as TGCGCCAGCAGCCATCCTGAAGGGACAGATTTCTATGGCTACACCTTC. Its protein is CASSHPEGTDFYGYTF.

V gene TRBV10-1 combines with J gene TRBJ2-5, with D uncertain. Trimming pared 5 bases from V and 0 bases from J, leaving 7 bases between. The CDR3 totals 13 residues. Germline V CDR1 and CDR2: WNHNN, SYGVQD (reference sequence). The CDR3 protein is CASSRTNQETQYF. The DNA for the CDR3 is TGCGCCAGCAGTCGGACGAACCAAGAGACCCAGTACTTC.

The V gene is TRBV24-1, the J gene TRBJ2-1, with TRBD2 matching 12 bases. CDR1 is KGHDR and CDR2 is SFDVKD in the germline V gene. This CDR3 comprises 16 residues. V lost 4 bases and J lost 5; bases outside the gene matches: 5. DNA of the CDR3: TGTGCCACCAGTGACCCGGGGACTAGCGGGCACAATGAGCAGTTCTTC. Encoded protein: CATSDPGTSGHNEQFF.

The CDR3 reads CATSKVAGDTDTQYF. The DNA for the CDR3 is TGTGCCACCAGCAAGGTAGCGGGGGACACAGATACGCAGTATTTT. The chain recombines TRBV15 with TRBJ2-3; 9 nucleotides align to TRBD2. The CDR3 covers 15 residues. CDR1 LNHNV and CDR2 YYDKDF come from the germline V gene (reference sequence). V trimming: 4 bases; J trimming: 2 bases; junction bases outside the gene matches: 4.

The V gene is TRBV28, the J gene TRBJ2-7; D ambiguous. Trimming pared 6 bases from V and 4 bases from J, leaving 13 bases between. The CDR3 has 13 amino acids. Germline V lookup: CDR1 MDHEN, CDR2 SYDVKM. In nucleotides, the CDR3 is TGTGCCAGCAGCTTACTCCCGGGTTACGAGCAGTACTTC. Translated: CASSLLPGYEQYF.